This entry concerns a single TCR beta chain. What it binds is not known. This sample was taken from a study of a mutant IDH1 vaccine in newly diagnosed glioma. Across the whole study: Most patients had radiochemotherapy with temozolomide before enrollment; others had one alone.

Described time point: week 5, during vaccination. Each dose of the vaccine consisted of 300 ug of mutant IDH1 20-mer peptide, with topical imiquimod. V shed 2 bases and J shed 9 bases, with 9 bases lying between them. The germline V gene encodes CDR1 MDHEN and CDR2 SYDVKM. This CDR3 is 12 amino acids long. Sequencing used immunoSEQ multiplex PCR; TCRdb keeps in-frame clones, though not all of them. The sample has about 25,000 clones; approximately 80% are singletons. This sequence originates from a man aged 40-49 years with glioma. The rearrangement links TRBV28 to TRBJ2-3; D is unclear. The sequencing used PBMCs, collected from a glioma patient whose treatment included an IDH1 peptide vaccine. Here the CDR3 reads CASSLAQPTQYF. Written as DNA, the CDR3 is TGTGCCAGCAGTTTAGCACAGCCGACGCAGTATTTT.